This T cell receptor (beta chain) is drawn from a study of monozygotic twins with inflammatory bowel disease. Findings and limits, study-wide: The analysis failed to separate different T cell subtypes.

Per germline, CDR1 SGHNT and CDR2 YYREEE (reference sequence). This CDR3 has 14 residues. Donors gave approximately 2.5 ml of blood apiece. Comments on this clonotype: Its cognate antigen is unknown.

Template switching appended UMIs that held a 6-nucleotide sample barcode. The study subjected TCRalpha and TCRbeta cDNA to two nested PCRs of approximately 16 and 10 cycles. Each CDR3 protein gets one entry in TCRdb, which reprocessed the 5' RACE reads and gives no DNA. This table holds around 380,000 distinct CDR3 sequences. Source material: blood. This sequence was found in a human donor with ulcerative colitis or Crohn's disease, or a healthy co-twin of an affected twin (not recorded which). This sequence joins TRBV5-4 and TRBJ2-7; TCRdb returns TRBD1, unconfirmable since there is no DNA. This chain's CDR3 is CASSIWTGVGEQYF.